Presented here are 9 T cell receptor beta chains from one specimen sequenced in a study of T cell responses to AZD1222 COVID-19 vaccine. Profiled with immunoSEQ multiplex PCR; TCRdb holds only in-frame clones, not every one. The data contain 150,000 to 200,000 clones, just over 85% of them seen just once; the ten biggest clones take up around 10%. The material sequenced was peripheral blood, taken 28 days after the second AZD1222 dose. The receptor source for this set is an adult who received the AZD1222 COVID-19 vaccine.

V is TRBV18 and J is TRBJ1-1; D is possibly TRBD1 (5 bases). V shed 3 bases and J shed 0 bases, with 11 bases lying between them. Germline CDR1 KGHSH, CDR2 LQKENI. The CDR3 totals 15 residues. DNA for the CDR3: TGTGCCAGCTCACCTCCTGGGACTCTGAACACTGAAGCTTTCTTT. This translates into CASSPPGTLNTEAFF.

The gene calls are TRBV5-1 and TRBJ2-2, with D hard to call. From germline, CDR1 is SGHRS and CDR2 YFSETQ. CDR3 length equals 14 residues. Trimming shortened V by 4 bases and J by 0 bases, and 7 bases separated the two germline ends. The DNA for the CDR3 is TGCGCCAGCAGCACGAGTCCGAACACCGGGGAGCTGTTTTTT. Translation: CASSTSPNTGELFF.

The rearrangement links TRBV9 to TRBJ2-7, with a tentative D call TRBD1 (7 bases). V was clipped by 4 bases and J by 7 bases, with 12 bases between them. The germline gives CDR1 SGDLS, CDR2 YYNGEE. This CDR3 comprises 12 residues. This CDR3 is CASSIQGGEQYF. The CDR3 DNA reads TGTGCCAGCAGCATTCAGGGGGGTGAGCAGTACTTC.

J is TRBJ2-7 and V is TRBV7-3, with TRBD2 matching 7 bases. V was pared by 2 bases and J by 2 bases, with 3 bases of the junction left unmatched. This CDR3 comprises 14 residues. The V gene's germline CDR1 is SGHTA and CDR2 FQGTGA. This CDR3 reads CASSLASGPYEQYF. Here the CDR3 DNA reads TGTGCCAGCAGCTTAGCTAGCGGACCCTACGAGCAGTACTTC. The variable domain in full, with the rest retrieved from reference TRBV7-3 and TRBJ2-7, is GAGVSQTPSNKVTEKGKYVELRCDPISGHTALYWYRQSLGQGPEFLIYFQGTGAADDSGLPNDRFFAVRPEGSVSTLKIQRTERGDSAVYLCASSLASGPYEQYFGPGTRLTVT.

This chain links TRBV2 with TRBJ2-1; D may be TRBD2 (5 bases). Germline V lookup: CDR1 SNHLY, CDR2 FYNNEI. The CDR3 spans 12 residues. V shed 8 bases and J shed 7 bases, with 12 bases lying between them. The CDR3 sequence: CASGIGGNEQFF. CDR3 DNA: TGTGCCAGCGGGATTGGAGGTAATGAGCAGTTCTTC. Full variable domain (rest looked up from reference TRBV2 and TRBJ2-1): EPEVTQTPSHQVTQMGQEVILRCVPISNHLYFYWYRQILGQKVEFLVSFYNNEISEKSEIFDDQFSVERPDGSNFTLKIRSTKLEDSAMYFCASGIGGNEQFFGPGTRLTVL.

The rearrangement links TRBV2 to TRBJ1-5; no definite D call. V lost 1 base and J 0 bases, leaving 7 bases between the germline ends. Germline V CDR1 and CDR2: SNHLY, FYNNEI. The CDR3 is made up of 15 amino acids. CDR3 loop: CASSEEGYSNQPQHF. CDR3 bases: TGTGCCAGCAGTGAAGAAGGGTATAGCAATCAGCCCCAGCATTTT.

The genes are TRBV6-1 and TRBJ2-3; 8 nucleotides match TRBD2. This CDR3 has 16 amino acids. J was trimmed by 4 bases and V by 1 base; bases with no gene match: 7. Germline V CDR1 and CDR2: MNHNS, SASEGT. The CDR3 bases are TGTGCCAGCAGTGAAGGAACGGGGGGGCCCTCAGATACGCAGTATTTT. Amino acid sequence: CASSEGTGGPSDTQYF.

The chain employs TRBV7-2 and TRBJ2-7; D is unresolved. The germline V gene encodes CDR1 SGHTA and CDR2 FQGNSA. The CDR3 sequence is 15 residues long. V was cut by 1 base and J by 4 bases, with 14 bases left in between. CDR3 amino acids: CASSLGRHVSYEQYF. CDR3 in DNA: TGTGCCAGCAGCTTAGGGAGACATGTATCTTACGAGCAGTACTTC.

The chain uses TRBV6-5 and TRBJ1-2; possible D gene TRBD1, 5 bases. Trimming stripped 0 bases from V and 7 bases from J, with 12 bases between. CDR1 is MNHEY, CDR2 SVGAGI, per germline. The CDR3 loop spans 14 amino acids. The CDR3 bases are TGTGCCAGCAGTTACTCGACAGTGGTCGGTGGCTACACCTTC. Translation gives CASSYSTVVGGYTF.